This TCR beta chain appears in the sequencing data of a study of T cell repertoires in cytomegalovirus infection. Study information: Indications came from public TCR beta signatures; they pointed to CMV infection and to a matching HLA type. Study conclusions and caveats: There were carriers of CMV plus the relevant HLA, and cumulative public TCR beta family frequency identified them. The study found HLA-C-restricted CMV-specific TCR beta clonotypes dominating the ex vivo response.

TCRdb re-derived calls from the reads in MiXCR, one entry per CDR3 protein. The sample contains under 200,000 distinct CDR3 sequences, approximately 9.7% of which appear only once. By sample share, this clonotype is medium-sized (0.01 to 0.1%). Its antigen is not known. Germline values: CDR1 SGHTA, CDR2 FQGNSA. The trim removed 3 bases at V and 7 bases at J, leaving 3 bases unmatched. This CDR3 spans 14 amino acids. Sequencing was performed on PBMCs. The chain combines TRBV7-2 with TRBJ1-6; TRBD1 agrees at 7 bases. The receptor comes from a human donor in good health (CMV status not recorded). Some clones in this sample may be carry-over from other donors' samples. The CDR3 bases are TGTGCCAGCAGCTTCGGGACAGAAAATTCACCCCTCCACTTT. Translation: CASSFGTENSPLHF.